This TCR beta chain was sequenced during a study of naive and memory T cell subsets. Both TRBC1 and TRBC2 were covered by a beta constant-region primer of two equimolar oligonucleotides. Four rounds of PCR amplified the ligated cDNA using nested alpha and beta constant-region primers plus SP2. Each CDR3 protein gets one entry after TCRdb re-called the UMI-ligation and nested PCR reads with MiXCR. The repertoire holds 95,000 to 150,000 distinct CDR3 sequences, with 36% as singletons. Germline trimming cut 5 bases from V and 12 bases from J; bases unmatched to any gene: 9. Germline V lookup: CDR1 MDHEN, CDR2 SYDVKM. This CDR3 region has 14 residues.

V and J are TRBV28 and TRBJ2-7; 14 bases are shared with TRBD2. Sequences were obtained from central memory CD4+ T cells from blood. The clonotype comes from a human donor in good health. The chain's CDR3 is CASSGTSGSGGLYF. The CDR3 bases are TGTGCCAGCAGTGGGACTAGCGGGAGCGGTGGCCTGTACTTC.